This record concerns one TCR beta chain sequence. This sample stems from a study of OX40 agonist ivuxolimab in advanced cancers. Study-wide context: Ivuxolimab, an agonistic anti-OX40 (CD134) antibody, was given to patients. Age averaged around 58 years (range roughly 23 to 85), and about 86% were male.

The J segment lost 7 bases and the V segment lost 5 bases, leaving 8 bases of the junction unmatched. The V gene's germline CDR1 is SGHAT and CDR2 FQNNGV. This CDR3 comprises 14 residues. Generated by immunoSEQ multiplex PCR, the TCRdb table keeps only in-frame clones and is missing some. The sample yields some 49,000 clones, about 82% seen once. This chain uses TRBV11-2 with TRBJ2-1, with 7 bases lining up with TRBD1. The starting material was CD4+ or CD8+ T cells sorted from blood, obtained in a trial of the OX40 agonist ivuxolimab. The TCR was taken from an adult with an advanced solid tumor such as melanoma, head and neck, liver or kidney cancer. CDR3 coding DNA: TGTGCCAGCAGCCCCGACATCAGGGGGAATGAGCAGTTCTTC. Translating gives CASSPDIRGNEQFF.